Listed here are 14 T cell receptor beta chains from one sample, sequenced in a study of T cells after yellow fever vaccination (dated by TCRdb to the late 2010s). The protocol used for the library was 5' RACE. Sequencing was performed on an Illumina NovaSeq 6000. Using fastp at Q25 and MiXCR, TCRdb reprocessed the public reads and kept productive beta chains. Rows with a matching CDR3 protein are joined into one entry that keeps the most common DNA and genes. The sample table records 250,000 or so distinct CDR3 sequences; about 3.7% of these occur just once. About 19% of the sample is in the top ten clones. The treatment or condition label corresponds to: live attenuated yellow fever vaccine strain. The source material was PBMCs, sampled 15 days after the yellow fever booster vaccination. Every receptor here comes from a man younger than 35 who received the YFV17D yellow fever vaccine.

This clonotype was observed many times. The chain carries TRBV20-1 and TRBJ1-4; TRBD1 matches at 8 bases. Trimming at V came to 2 bases and at J to 3 bases, leaving 2 bases not matched to a gene. CDR1 is DFQATT and CDR2 is SNEGSKA in the germline V gene (reference sequence). CDR3 length equals 14 residues. For the CDR3, the DNA is TGCAGTGCTAGAAAGACAGGGGCTAATGAAAAACTGTTTTTT. Translation: CSARKTGANEKLFF.

A remark on this clonotype: This may come from a read error, since a much larger clone is one base off. The gene calls are TRBV20-1 and TRBJ1-5, with D unresolved. Trimming took 3 bases from V and 5 from J, leaving 14 bases between them. Per germline, CDR1 DFQATT and CDR2 SNEGSKA (reference sequence). This CDR3 comprises 14 residues. The CDR3 DNA reads as TGCAGTGCTAGTCCCATCGGCGGGCATCAGCCCCAGCATTTT. Its protein is CSASPIGGHQPQHF.

This clonotype occurred many times. The rearrangement uses TRBV7-3 and TRBJ2-2; 7 nucleotides agree with TRBD2. The CDR3 spans 17 residues. Per germline, CDR1 SGHTA and CDR2 FQGTGA. Trimming cost V 6 bases and J 2 bases; bases outside gene matches: 12. The CDR3 is CASSYRGLADNTGELFF. The CDR3, as DNA: TGTGCCAGCAGTTACCGAGGGCTAGCGGACAACACCGGGGAGCTGTTTTTT.

This clonotype has at least ten counts. V usage is TRBV5-1 and J usage is TRBJ2-2, with TRBD2 matching over 7 bases. V shed 10 bases and J 4 bases; nucleotides not matched to a gene: 1. The CDR3 totals 11 residues. Germline V CDR1 and CDR2: SGHRS, YFSETQ. The DNA of the CDR3 is TGCGCCTCGGGGGGCACCGGGGAGCTGTTTTTT. Its translation: CASGGTGELFF.

This clonotype was seen ten or more times. The chain joins TRBV5-1 to TRBJ2-1; no reliable D call. The V end was cut by 0 bases, the J end by 2 bases, with 3 bases between. CDR1 and CDR2 (germline): SGHRS, YFSETQ. CDR3 size: 13 residues. The CDR3 loop reads CASSLATYNEQFF. The CDR3 coding sequence is TGCGCCAGCAGCTTGGCGACCTACAATGAGCAGTTCTTC.

The chain recombines TRBV7-2 with TRBJ1-4; 7 nucleotides line up with TRBD1. Germline CDR1 reads SGHTA; CDR2 reads FQGNSA. The CDR3 loop spans 14 amino acids. V shed 6 bases, J shed 8 bases, and the junction held 9 bases outside the gene matches. In nucleotides, the CDR3 is TGTGCCAGCAGTCCGGACAGGCCGGGCGAAAAACTGTTTTTT. It specifies CASSPDRPGEKLFF. Based on the CDR3 plus reference TRBV7-2 and TRBJ1-4, the full variable domain is GAGVSQSPSNKVTEKGKDVELRCDPISGHTALYWYRQSLGQGLEFLIYFQGNSAPDKSGLPSDRFSAERTGGSVSTLTIQRTQQEDSAVYLCASSPDRPGEKLFFGSGTQLSVL.

This clonotype was picked up many times. This chain joins TRBV7-8 and TRBJ1-2; TRBD1 aligns across 9 bases. Unmatched junction bases numbered 8, after V lost 3 bases and J lost 6 bases. Germline lookup yields CDR1 SGHVS and CDR2 FQNEAQ. The CDR3 length is 15 residues. This CDR3 is CASSFTGGSGDGYTF. The CDR3, as DNA: TGTGCCAGCAGCTTTACAGGGGGCTCGGGTGATGGCTACACCTTC.

The sample holds many counts of this clonotype. This sequence joins TRBV9 and TRBJ1-2; no firm D call. V lost 0 bases and J 7 bases, leaving 13 bases between the germline ends. Germline assignment: CDR1 SGDLS and CDR2 YYNGEE. This CDR3 spans 14 amino acids. CDR3 coding DNA: TGTGCCAGCAGCGTAGGCCCATCGACGCCTGGCTACACCTTC. This sequence encodes CASSVGPSTPGYTF. The variable domain in full, with the rest retrieved from reference TRBV9 and TRBJ1-2, is DSGVTQTPKHLITATGQRVTLRCSPRSGDLSVYWYQQSLDQGLQFLIQYYNGEERAKGNILERFSAQQFPDLHSELNLSSLELGDSALYFCASSVGPSTPGYTFGSGTRLTVV.

This clonotype was observed at least ten times. The V call is TRBV4-1, the J call TRBJ1-2; no reliable D call. Germline V CDR1 and CDR2: MGHRA, YSYEKL. Trimming left V 1 base short and J 4 bases short, with 10 bases between. CDR3 length: 14 amino acids. The CDR3: CASSQGGAGYGYTF. CDR3 sequence (DNA): TGCGCCAGCAGCCAAGGTGGCGCCGGCTATGGCTACACCTTC.

The table lists this clonotype with a few counts. The chain joins TRBV20-1 to TRBJ2-1; 7 positions agree with TRBD1. V was pared by 8 bases and J by 4 bases, with 5 bases of the junction left unmatched. The V gene's germline CDR1 is DFQATT and CDR2 SNEGSKA (reference sequence). The CDR3 is made up of 12 amino acids. The CDR3 region is CSRGGLYNEQFF. The CDR3 region has the DNA TGCAGTCGAGGGGGCTTGTACAATGAGCAGTTCTTC.

In its sample, this clonotype was seen many times. V and J are TRBV7-2 and TRBJ1-2; TRBD1 matches at 9 bases. V shed 5 bases and J 7 bases; nucleotides not matched to a gene: 8. The CDR3 runs to 14 residues. Looked up from germline, CDR1 is SGHTA and CDR2 is FQGNSA. DNA for the CDR3: TGTGCCAGCAGCCAGGACAGGGGTCAAACTGGCTACACCTTC. Encoded protein: CASSQDRGQTGYTF.

This clonotype was seen repeatedly, ten times or more. The V call is TRBV6-6, the J call TRBJ2-4; no clear D gene. The germline gives CDR1 MNHNY, CDR2 SVGAGI (reference sequence). This CDR3 is built from 15 residues. The germline V and J ends were trimmed by 4 bases and 1 base, with 11 bases remaining between them. The CDR3 nucleotides read TGTGCCAGCAGTTGGGCTTTAAGGGCCAAAAACATTCAGTACTTC. Its translation is CASSWALRAKNIQYF.

This clonotype was counted at least ten times. V is TRBV21-1 and J is TRBJ2-3; the table's D call of TRBD2 was not tested on the DNA. TRBV21-1 represents a pseudogene. The CDR3 spans 14 residues. CDR3 nucleotides: TGTGCCAGCAGCAACGGTGGGGGAGGAGATACGCAGTATTTT. Its translation: CASSNGGGGDTQYF.

This clonotype was seen repeatedly, ten times or more. The V call is TRBV6-6, the J call TRBJ2-2; 8 bases map to TRBD1. V lost 5 bases, J lost 4 bases, and 6 bases stayed unmatched. The CDR3 totals 15 residues. Per germline, CDR1 MNHNY and CDR2 SVGAGI (reference sequence). Here the CDR3 reads CASSHRTGPTGELFF. In nucleotides, the CDR3 is TGTGCCAGCAGTCATCGGACAGGGCCCACCGGGGAGCTGTTTTTT.